This TCR beta chain was sequenced during a study of neurological immune-mediated disorders. Study observations and caveats: The greatest degree of TCR clonal expansion was observed in HTLV-1-associated myelopathy, with the lowest in multiple sclerosis, below that of healthy controls.

The CDR3 spans 21 residues, counting both ends. Per the germline V gene, CDR1 is SGHRS and CDR2 is YFSETQ. The making of cDNA relied on 5'RACE with 10-nucleotide random UMIs. Every sequencing run gave over 180 million TCR-beta sequences, taken from 15-18 subjects. TCRdb recomputed calls from the 5' RACE reads with MiXCR, one row per CDR3 protein. The sample has about 14,000 distinct CDR3 sequences; 10% are singletons. On this clonotype: Its specificity is unknown. The DNA is omitted, as the CDR3 cannot be located on it reliably, and the CDR3 follows TCRdb's listing.

The sequence derives from a middle-aged woman in good health. The sample comprised PBMCs. V usage is TRBV5-1 and J usage is TRBJ1-1; the table's D call of TRBD1 was not tested on the DNA. The CDR3: CASSFYICSARDLQGNTEAFF.